The rows below give T cell receptor beta chains drawn from one sample of a study of CD8 T cells in Susac syndrome. One entry per CDR3 protein results from TCRdb running MiXCR on the immunoSEQ multiplex PCR reads. The table lists roughly 200,000 distinct CDR3 sequences, 85% to 95% of them singletons. The sample was CD4+ T cells from PBMCs. The source is a human donor with Susac syndrome. CDR3s include the opening cysteine and the closing phenylalanine or tryptophan. D genes are given only for firm matches. Clone sizes are given selectively: once, few, many, or a class where the clone is expanded.

TRBJ1-6 TRBV6-6 TRBD1 - CASSRQGRGSPLHF TGTGCCAGCAGTCGACAGGGCCGGGGATCACCCCTCCACTTT
TRBJ2-1 TRBV15 - once CATSREQGSYNEQFF TGTGCCACCAGCAGAGAACAGGGCTCCTACAATGAGCAGTTCTTC
TRBJ2-7 TRBV27 TRBD1 - CASTRAGQGKGEQYF TGTGCCAGCACCCGTGCGGGACAGGGTAAAGGCGAGCAGTACTTC
TRBJ2-3 TRBV7-9 TRBD1 - CASDHGDRGADTQYF TGTGCCAGCGACCACGGGGACAGGGGCGCAGATACGCAGTATTTT
TRBJ2-5 TRBV7-2 - - CASSPREGTQYF TGTGCCAGCAGCCCTAGGGAAGGGACCCAGTACTTC
TRBJ1-2 TRBV7-9 - - CASSLARNYGYTF TGTGCCAGCAGCTTGGCGAGAAACTATGGCTACACCTTC
TRBJ2-6 TRBV20-1 - - CSARVPDGYSGANVLTF TGCAGTGCTAGAGTTCCCGACGGGTACTCTGGGGCCAACGTCCTGACTTTC
TRBJ1-2 TRBV29-1 - - CSARVGNYGYTF TGCAGCGCCAGGGTCGGGAACTATGGCTACACCTTC
TRBJ1-1 TRBV30 - - CAWGQGTEAFF TGTGCCTGGGGGCAGGGGACTGAAGCTTTCTTT
TRBJ2-1 TRBV20-1 - - CSASKSSYNEQFF TGCAGTGCTAGTAAAAGCTCCTACAATGAGCAGTTCTTC
TRBJ1-5 TRBV4-3 - - CASSQGVGFNQPQHF TGCGCCAGCAGCCAAGGTGTGGGGTTCAATCAGCCCCAGCATTTT
TRBJ2-5 TRBV29-1 - - CSVEVATQYF TGCAGCGTTGAAGTGGCGACCCAGTACTTC
TRBJ2-3 TRBV29-1 - - CSVEARWVASTDTQYF TGCAGCGTTGAAGCGAGGTGGGTCGCTTCGACAGATACGCAGTATTTT
TRBJ1-1 TRBV5-1 - - CASSPWGGMNTEAFF TGCGCCAGCAGCCCTTGGGGGGGGATGAACACTGAAGCTTTCTTT
TRBJ2-5 TRBV20-1 - - CSARGLGETQYF TGCAGTGCTAGGGGCCTGGGGGAGACCCAGTACTTC
TRBJ1-1 TRBV2 - - CASSKETEAFF TGTGCCAGCAGTAAGGAGACTGAAGCTTTCTTT
TRBJ2-5 TRBV5-1 - once CASSTNQETQYF TGCGCCAGCAGCACGAACCAAGAGACCCAGTACTTC
TRBJ2-5 TRBV14 - - CASSQVGLVRETQYF TGTGCCAGCAGCCAAGTTGGATTAGTCCGAGAGACCCAGTACTTC
TRBJ1-1 TRBV5-6 TRBD1 - CASSSDRGLTTEAFF TGTGCCAGCAGCTCGGACAGGGGGCTAACCACTGAAGCTTTCTTT
TRBJ2-3 TRBV7-6 - - CASSLPTDTQYF TGTGCCAGCAGCTTACCCACAGATACGCAGTATTTT
TRBJ1-5 TRBV12-3/TRBV12-4 - - CASTENLYSNQPQHF TGTGCCAGCACCGAGAACCTCTATAGCAATCAGCCCCAGCATTTT
TRBJ1-2 TRBV30 - - CAWSPRTRTTF TGTGCCTGGAGTCCGAGGACACGGACCACCTTC
TRBJ2-6 TRBV27 - - CASTNGVSGANVLTF TGTGCCAGCACCAATGGGGTCTCTGGGGCCAACGTCCTGACTTTC
TRBJ1-3 TRBV30 - - CAWSDERRGFSGNTIYF TGTGCCTGGAGTGACGAACGCAGAGGATTCTCTGGAAACACCATATATTTT
TRBJ1-2 TRBV7-9 TRBD1 - CASSLATGVSGYTF TGTGCCAGCAGCTTAGCGACAGGGGTTAGTGGCTACACCTTC
TRBJ1-3 TRBV5-4 TRBD1 - CASSLTGHGNTIYF TGTGCCAGCAGCCTGACAGGGCACGGAAACACCATATATTTT
TRBJ2-4 TRBV4-2 TRBD2 - CASSQESLAVIQYF TGTGCCAGCAGCCAAGAAAGCCTAGCGGTTATTCAGTACTTC
TRBJ1-2 TRBV3-1 - - CASSHPAHAYGYTF TGTGCCAGCAGCCACCCCGCCCACGCTTATGGCTACACCTTC
TRBJ1-2 TRBV3-1 - - CASSRETAGGYTF TGTGCCAGCAGCCGGGAGACAGCGGGTGGCTACACCTTC
TRBJ1-1 TRBV11-2 - - CASSLIEGEAFF TGTGCCAGCAGCTTGATAGAAGGTGAAGCTTTCTTT
TRBJ2-5 TRBV5-6 - - CASSVGGGGPRETQYF TGTGCCAGCAGCGTAGGAGGGGGGGGGCCTCGAGAGACCCAGTACTTC
TRBJ2-5 TRBV6-4 - - CASSPTGRPGETQYF TGTGCCAGCAGTCCGACCGGTAGGCCCGGGGAGACCCAGTACTTC
TRBJ2-6 TRBV6-1 - once CASSPQAIRVAGANVLTF TGTGCCAGCAGTCCCCAAGCCATAAGGGTGGCTGGGGCCAACGTCCTGACTTTC
TRBJ2-7 TRBV25-1 TRBD1 - CASSESGRGPYEQYF TGTGCCAGCAGTGAATCGGGCAGGGGGCCCTACGAGCAGTACTTC
TRBJ1-5 TRBV18 TRBD1 - CASSPGTGGQPQHF TGTGCCAGCTCACCAGGGACAGGGGGTCAGCCCCAGCATTTT
TRBJ2-7 TRBV4-1 - - CASSQGVGGPYEQYF TGCGCCAGCAGCCAAGGGGTCGGGGGACCCTACGAGCAGTACTTC
TRBJ2-1 TRBV2 - - CASSRDSEDEQFF TGTGCCAGCAGTCGGGACTCCGAGGATGAGCAGTTCTTC
TRBJ2-5 TRBV5-1 TRBD2 once CASSLAGPLGTQYF TGCGCCAGCAGCCTAGCGGGACCCTTGGGGACCCAGTACTTC
TRBJ2-5 TRBV20-1 TRBD1 - CSAARGQGSRETQYF TGCAGTGCCGCCCGGGGACAGGGCTCGAGGGAGACCCAGTACTTC
TRBJ1-6 TRBV6-5 - - CASSYSPAGADNSPLHF TGTGCCAGCAGTTACTCGCCGGCGGGGGCCGATAATTCACCCCTCCACTTT
TRBJ2-3 TRBV20-1 TRBD1 few CSARDRTGTDTQYF TGCAGTGCTAGAGACCGGACAGGGACAGATACGCAGTATTTT
TRBJ2-3 TRBV7-3 - - CASSPGLRDADTQYF TGTGCCAGCAGCCCCGGGCTCAGGGACGCAGATACGCAGTATTTT
TRBJ2-7 TRBV20-1 - - CSATTEYEQYF TGCAGTGCTACCACAGAATACGAGCAGTACTTC
TRBJ2-7 TRBV9 TRBD1 once CASSPGTGTIYEQYF TGTGCCAGCAGCCCTGGGACAGGTACGATTTACGAGCAGTACTTC
TRBJ2-1 TRBV24-1 - - CATSGNPPGEQFF TGTGCCACCAGTGGGAACCCACCTGGGGAGCAGTTCTTC
TRBJ2-6 TRBV6-5 - - CASSPGGAGANVLTF TGTGCCAGCAGCCCTGGCGGGGCTGGGGCCAACGTCCTGACTTTC
TRBJ2-7 TRBV2 TRBD2 - CASSEERGGYEQYF TGTGCCAGCAGTGAGGAGCGGGGGGGTTACGAGCAGTACTTC
TRBJ2-5 TRBV20-1 TRBD2 - CSATSRGGLETQYF TGCAGTGCTACATCGCGGGGGGGCCTGGAGACCCAGTACTTC
TRBJ1-5 TRBV19 - - CASSGVEGPQHF TGTGCCAGTAGTGGGGTCGAAGGTCCCCAGCATTTT
TRBJ2-7 TRBV7-9 - - CATARGYDDEQYF TGTGCCACCGCCCGGGGGTATGACGACGAGCAGTACTTC
TRBJ2-5 TRBV5-4 - - CASSLGGQKETQYF TGTGCCAGCAGCTTGGGTGGTCAGAAAGAGACCCAGTACTTC
TRBJ2-7 TRBV7-2 - - CASSLGGPSYEQYF TGTGCCAGCAGCTTAGGGGGTCCTTCCTACGAGCAGTACTTC
TRBJ2-1 TRBV7-2 - - CASTTLSYNEQFF TGTGCCAGCACCACACTTTCCTACAATGAGCAGTTCTTC
TRBJ2-1 TRBV30 TRBD2 - CAWSGSGGATNEQFF TGTGCCTGGAGTGGGAGCGGGGGGGCCACGAATGAGCAGTTCTTC
TRBJ1-1 TRBV7-9 - - CASSLGVTTNTEAFF TGTGCCAGCAGCTTAGGGGTGACCACGAACACTGAAGCTTTCTTT
TRBJ1-1 TRBV5-4 - - CASSLDSGSTEAFF TGTGCCAGCAGCTTGGACTCCGGGTCCACTGAAGCTTTCTTT
TRBJ2-1 TRBV7-8 - - CASSSQQVVQFF TGTGCCAGCAGCTCCCAACAGGTAGTACAGTTCTTC
TRBJ2-7 TRBV20-1 TRBD2 - CSAGSGLVPGYEQYF TGCAGTGCTGGCTCCGGACTAGTTCCTGGGTACGAGCAGTACTTC
TRBJ2-7 TRBV7-2 - - CASSSKIGSGPSGYEQYF TGTGCCAGCAGCTCCAAGATCGGTTCGGGGCCCTCGGGATACGAGCAGTACTTC
TRBJ1-2 TRBV30 - few CAWSVGGGYTF TGTGCCTGGAGTGTAGGGGGTGGCTACACCTTC